This T cell receptor beta chain was sequenced in a study of tumor and adjacent non-tumor tissue in lung cancer. At the level of the study: On average, productive TCRbeta reads reached some 4.2 million per sample.

For this clonotype: Its target is not known. This may arise from a read error, as a much more abundant clone is one base away.

Three rounds of nested PCR, following a modified ARM-PCR protocol, produced the TCRbeta library. TCRdb re-derived calls from the multiplex PCR reads in MiXCR, one entry per CDR3 protein. The sample contains some 100,000 distinct CDR3 sequences, 80% of which appear only once. RNA was extracted from bulk tissue without any cell sorting. The normal lung tissue was taken more than 3 cm from the tumor edge. Study conclusions and caveats: Top 100 clones took a larger repertoire share in normal lung.

Trimming took 0 bases from V and 2 from J, leaving 13 bases between them. The CDR3 runs 15 residues. The germline CDR1 and CDR2 sequences are GTSNPN and SVGIG (reference sequence). This TCR was recovered from a man aged 55 to 69 with small cell lung cancer. Sequencing was performed on distant non-tumor lung tissue. The chain has TRBV30 and TRBJ1-1, with D tentatively TRBD1 (6 bases). The CDR3 sequence: CAWSVEGGVNTEAFF. As DNA, the CDR3 is TGTGCCTGGAGTGTAGAGGGGGGGGTCAACACTGAAGCTTTCTTT. The full variable domain, completed using reference TRBV30 and TRBJ1-1, is SQTIHQWPATLVQPVGSPLSLECTVEGTSNPNLYWYRQAAGRGLQLLFYSVGIGQISSEVPQNLSASRPQDRQFILSSKKLLLSDSGFYLCAWSVEGGVNTEAFFGQGTRLTVV.